One sample yielded the 25 T cell receptor beta chains listed below, sequenced in a study of response to subunit inactivated influenza vaccine. TCRdb redid the calling of the RT-PCR reads with MiXCR, one entry per CDR3 protein. The data hold some 500,000 distinct CDR3 sequences, with approximately 15% observed a single time. Sequences were derived from CD4+ T cells sorted from PBMCs, sampled less than 25 months after vaccination. The origin of the receptors is a man aged 45 to 75 who received an inactivated influenza vaccine.

This clonotype is a singleton in its sample. The chain carries TRBV20-1 and TRBJ2-1, with D possibly being TRBD2 (6 bases). Trimming pared 3 bases from V and 8 bases from J, leaving 11 bases between. Germline assignment: CDR1 DFQATT and CDR2 SNEGSKA (reference sequence). This CDR3 spans 12 amino acids. CDR3 DNA sequence: TGCAGTGCTAGCAGGGACTCTGATGAGCAGTTCTTC. Translation gives CSASRDSDEQFF.

The chain combines TRBV7-2 with TRBJ2-7; 13 positions match TRBD2. The germline V gene encodes CDR1 SGHTA and CDR2 FQGNSA. V dropped 6 bases and J dropped 4; count of bases not matched to a gene: 9. The CDR3 runs 16 residues. DNA of the CDR3: TGTGCCAGCAGTTCAGACACTAGCGGGAGGGTATACGAGCAGTACTTC. This encodes CASSSDTSGRVYEQYF.

This clonotype was counted many times. The chain is built from TRBV4-3 and TRBJ1-2; 10 bases fit TRBD1. Germline trimming cut 1 base from V and 0 bases from J; bases unmatched to any gene: 2. Germline V gene data show CDR1 as LGHNA and CDR2 as YSLEER. The CDR3 contains 16 residues. In nucleotides, the CDR3 is TGCGCCAGCAGCCAAGGACAGGGGGCGGCTAACTATGGCTACACCTTC. Translation gives CASSQGQGAANYGYTF.

V and J are TRBV9 and TRBJ2-1, with TRBD2 matching over 9 bases. The CDR3 sequence is 16 residues long. V dropped 3 bases and J dropped 4; count of bases not matched to a gene: 8. Germline V CDR1 and CDR2: SGDLS, YYNGEE. The CDR3 DNA is TGTGCCAGCAGCGCTACGTTAGCGGGGGTGTACAATGAGCAGTTCTTC. This translates into CASSATLAGVYNEQFF.

This clonotype occurred a few times. The rearrangement links TRBV20-1 to TRBJ1-1; 7 nucleotides match TRBD1. The germline V gene has CDR1 DFQATT and CDR2 SNEGSKA (reference sequence). The CDR3 loop spans 14 amino acids. With 6 bases clipped from V and 2 bases from J, the junction kept 9 bases outside the gene matches. CDR3 in DNA: TGCAGTGCGAACCAGGGGGGAACAAACACTGAAGCTTTCTTT. Translated, it gives CSANQGGTNTEAFF.

This chain connects TRBV5-5 to TRBJ2-5; no clear D gene. Germline-derived CDR1 and CDR2 are SGHKS and YYEKEE (reference sequence). CDR3 length: 15 amino acids. Trimming shortened V by 0 bases and J by 0 bases, and 9 bases separated the two germline ends. This CDR3 reads CASSLEQMYQETQYF. CDR3 nucleotides: TGTGCCAGCAGCTTGGAACAGATGTACCAAGAGACCCAGTACTTC.

V gene TRBV24-1 combines with J gene TRBJ2-7; 10 positions agree with TRBD2. From germline, CDR1 is KGHDR and CDR2 SFDVKD. The CDR3 runs 15 residues. Germline trimming cut 1 base from V and 4 bases from J; bases unmatched to any gene: 3. The CDR3 DNA reads as TGTGCCACCAGTGATTTTGCTAGCGGGGGATACGAGCAGTACTTC. The encoded protein is CATSDFASGGYEQYF.

This clonotype was observed a few times. The chain links TRBV13 to TRBJ2-3; the D gene could be TRBD1 or TRBD2 (5 bases each). This CDR3 region has 15 residues. Germline assignment: CDR1 PRHDT and CDR2 FYEKMQ (reference sequence). The V end was cut by 6 bases, the J end by 4 bases, with 17 bases between. CDR3 amino acids: CASSRKWGKPDTQYF. The CDR3 DNA sequence: TGTGCCAGCAGTCGAAAGTGGGGGAAACCAGATACGCAGTATTTT.

The chain has TRBV6-2 or TRBV6-3 and TRBJ2-1, with TRBD1 identical over 10 bases. The CDR3 covers 20 residues. Trimming cost V 6 bases and J 1 base; bases outside gene matches: 18. Germline assignment: CDR1 MNHEY and CDR2 SVGEGT. Here the CDR3 reads CASSPSRDRGFVFSYNEQFF. CDR3 sequence (DNA): TGTGCCAGCAGCCCCTCCAGGGACAGGGGATTTGTTTTTTCCTACAATGAGCAGTTCTTC.

DNA of the CDR3: TGTGCCAGCAAAATCGGACAGGGGGCTGAAGGCTACACCTTC. Protein product: CASKIGQGAEGYTF. V gene TRBV12-3 or TRBV12-4 combines with J gene TRBJ1-2; 11 bases agree with TRBD1. This CDR3 has 14 residues. V lost 7 bases to trimming and J lost 8 bases; unmatched junction nucleotides: 9.

This clonotype was counted ten times or more. This sequence joins TRBV7-6 and TRBJ2-5, with D possibly TRBD1 on 5 matching bases. Looked up from germline, CDR1 is SGHVS and CDR2 is FNYEAQ. Trimming left V 1 base short and J 4 bases short, with 10 bases between. This CDR3 spans 14 amino acids. The CDR3 DNA sequence: TGTGCCAGCAGCTTAGGTTTCCAGGGAGAGACCCAGTACTTC. Translation gives CASSLGFQGETQYF.

The chain combines TRBV6-1 with TRBJ2-3, with no clear D. Germline V gene data show CDR1 as MNHNS and CDR2 as SASEGT. The CDR3 runs 15 residues. Trimming stripped 7 bases from V and 0 bases from J, with 14 bases between. In DNA, the CDR3 is TGTGCCAGCATCCAGGACCCGGTTAGCACAGATACGCAGTATTTT. Amino acid sequence: CASIQDPVSTDTQYF.

This clonotype was counted between two and nine times. V gene TRBV15 combines with J gene TRBJ2-3; 7 bases match TRBD2. CDR3 size: 19 residues. CDR1 and CDR2 (germline): LNHNV, YYDKDF (reference sequence). The V and J ends lost 1 base and 0 bases, in that order; junction bases with no gene match: 13. The CDR3: CATSRGQSGDYTSTDTQYF. The DNA of the CDR3 is TGTGCCACCAGCAGAGGACAGAGTGGGGACTACACTAGCACAGATACGCAGTATTTT.

The genes are TRBV28 and TRBJ2-6; D remains unclear. The V end was cut by 2 bases, the J end by 6 bases, with 2 bases between. Germline V gene sequence: CDR1 MDHEN, CDR2 SYDVKM. This CDR3 has 12 amino acids. Written as DNA, the CDR3 is TGTGCCAGCAGTTTAATGGCCAACGTCCTGACTTTC. It encodes CASSLMANVLTF.

This clonotype was seen more than once but under ten times. The chain recombines TRBV7-2 with TRBJ2-5; weak D call: TRBD1 (6 bases). CDR3 size: 14 residues. Trimming stripped 1 base from V and 5 bases from J, with 11 bases between. Germline V lookup: CDR1 SGHTA, CDR2 FQGNSA. The CDR3 coding sequence is TGTGCCAGCAGCTTAGGATACAGGGCTGAGACCCAGTACTTC. This sequence encodes CASSLGYRAETQYF. The complete variable domain, with remaining parts taken from reference TRBV7-2 and TRBJ2-5, reads GAGVSQSPSNKVTEKGKDVELRCDPISGHTALYWYRQSLGQGLEFLIYFQGNSAPDKSGLPSDRFSAERTGGSVSTLTIQRTQQEDSAVYLCASSLGYRAETQYFGPGTRLLVL.

This clonotype has just a few counts. The chain links TRBV10-3 to TRBJ1-6, with TRBD1 identical over 7 bases. V lost 6 bases to trimming and J lost 6 bases; unmatched junction nucleotides: 5. CDR1 is ENHRY, CDR2 SYGVKD, per germline. The CDR3 length is 14 residues. CDR3 amino acids: CAISRQGSNSPLHF. DNA for the CDR3: TGTGCCATCAGCCGACAGGGCTCTAATTCACCCCTCCACTTT.

Points on this clonotype: A junction boundary mismatches the germline segment, possibly from a read error. This chain connects TRBV15 to TRBJ2-1; 8 nucleotides match TRBD1. The CDR3 has 13 residues. CDR1 is LNHNV, CDR2 YYDKDF, per germline (reference sequence). CDR3 in DNA: TGTGCCACCAGTAGAGACAGGGGTAGTGAGCAGTTCTTC. Translating it yields CATSRDRGSEQFF.

This clonotype occurred a few times. The chain carries TRBV7-2 and TRBJ2-3; tentatively, D is TRBD1 (5 bases). Germline CDR1 SGHTA, CDR2 FQGNSA. The CDR3 extends over 13 amino acids. V gave up 5 bases and J gave up 3 bases, with 9 bases separating them. The CDR3 sequence is CASSPTATDTQYF. CDR3 nucleotides: TGTGCCAGCAGCCCGACAGCTACAGATACGCAGTATTTT.

This clonotype has a handful of counts. This chain uses TRBV2 with TRBJ2-7; 8 positions match TRBD1. V gave up 8 bases and J gave up 4 bases; unmatched junction bases: 10. CDR3 size: 14 residues. Looked up from germline, CDR1 is SNHLY and CDR2 is FYNNEI. CDR3 DNA sequence: TGTGCCAGCGACAGAGGACAGGGCCTATACGAGCAGTACTTC. Protein: CASDRGQGLYEQYF.

The rearrangement links TRBV28 to TRBJ1-2; 7 bases align to TRBD1. Germline CDR1 and CDR2: MDHEN and SYDVKM. The V segment lost 7 bases and the J segment 7 bases; nucleotides outside the gene matches: 9. This CDR3 is 13 amino acids long. The chain's CDR3 is CASNSGTAPGYTF. DNA for the CDR3: TGTGCCAGCAATTCCGGGACAGCCCCTGGCTACACCTTC.

This clonotype was picked up a small number of times. The chain has TRBV3-1 and TRBJ2-3; D is unclear. CDR1 and CDR2 from the germline V gene are LGHDT and YNNKEL (reference sequence). V lost 6 bases and J lost 0, with 13 bases in between. CDR3 length: 15 amino acids. CDR3 sequence reads: CASSQVSRSTDTQYF. CDR3 sequence (DNA): TGTGCCAGCAGTCAGGTGTCACGGAGCACAGATACGCAGTATTTT.

In its sample, this clonotype was seen a few times. The V call is TRBV24-1, the J call TRBJ2-2; D uncertain. The V end lost 4 bases, the J end lost 2 bases, and 10 bases lay between the germline ends. Germline values: CDR1 KGHDR, CDR2 SFDVKD. CDR3 length equals 15 residues. The CDR3 coding sequence is TGTGCCACCAGTGAATCTGGGCCAAACACCGGGGAGCTGTTTTTT. It specifies CATSESGPNTGELFF.

In its sample, this clonotype was seen many times. DNA of the CDR3: TGTGCCAGCAGCTTGGAAGTGTACAATGAGCAGTTCTTC. It yields the protein CASSLEVYNEQFF. The chain uses TRBV5-4 and TRBJ2-1; D is undetermined. The germline V gene has CDR1 SGHNT and CDR2 YYREEE (reference sequence). This CDR3 has 13 residues. V gave up 0 bases and J gave up 4 bases, with 5 bases separating them.

For the CDR3, the DNA is TGTGCCAGCAGTTACTCCGGGGACAGGGGGTTAAACATTCAGTACTTC. This sequence encodes CASSYSGDRGLNIQYF. The chain joins TRBV6-5 to TRBJ2-4; TRBD1 matches at 11 bases. This CDR3 spans 16 amino acids. The J segment lost 6 bases and the V segment lost 0 bases, leaving 4 bases of the junction unmatched. The germline gives CDR1 MNHEY, CDR2 SVGAGI.

This clonotype was seen more than once but under ten times. V and J are TRBV4-3 and TRBJ2-3; 7 bases align to TRBD1. The CDR3 length is 15 residues. V shed 2 bases and J 2 bases; nucleotides not matched to a gene: 4. Germline V CDR1 and CDR2: LGHNA, YSLEER. CDR3 protein: CASSQRTGLTDTQYF. The CDR3 nucleotides are TGCGCCAGCAGCCAACGGACAGGACTCACAGATACGCAGTATTTT.